This TCR beta chain was obtained from a study of blood T cell repertoires in COVID-19. At the level of the study: Specimens from acute and convalescent COVID-19 originated in the United States, Italy and Spain.

Germline CDR1 is SGHDT and CDR2 is YYEEEE. The CDR3 totals 15 residues. V shed 2 bases and J shed 1 base, with 12 bases lying between them. Clones were sequenced by immunoSEQ multiplex PCR, and TCRdb holds only the in-frame ones, with some missing. There are some 200,000 clones in the sample; around 84% occur only once, and around 13% lies in the top ten. Sequencing input: peripheral blood. V usage is TRBV5-6 and J usage is TRBJ2-5, with TRBD2 as a possible D gene (7 bases). This sequence originates from a woman aged 65 to 85 with COVID-19, enrolled during active disease. The CDR3 loop is CASSLRGAPQETQYF. DNA for the CDR3: TGTGCCAGCAGCTTACGGGGGGCCCCCCAAGAGACCCAGTACTTC.